This TCR beta chain was obtained from a study of blood T cell repertoires in COVID-19. Data came from immunoSEQ multiplex PCR; TCRdb stores just in-frame clones and leaves some out. The sample includes about 310,000 clones, almost 90% seen only once; the top ten take 3.5% to 4.5%. Trimming at V came to 5 bases and at J to 6 bases, leaving 2 bases not matched to a gene. The germline gives CDR1 SGHNT, CDR2 YENEEA. CDR3 length: 14 amino acids. The TCR originated in a woman aged 18-35 years with acute COVID-19. This sequence joins TRBV11-3 and TRBJ2-2; 11 nucleotides agree with TRBD1. Sequenced: PBMCs or T cells enriched from blood (not recorded which). CDR3 coding DNA: TGTGCCAGCAGCGGACAGGGGGCGCCCGGGGAGCTGTTTTTT. It yields the protein CASSGQGAPGELFF. The complete variable domain, with remaining parts taken from reference TRBV11-3 and TRBJ2-2, reads EAGVVQSPRYKIIEKKQPVAFWCNPISGHNTLYWYLQNLGQGPELLIRYENEEAVDDSQLPKDRFSAERLKGVDSTLKIQPAELGDSAVYLCASSGQGAPGELFFGEGSRLTVL.